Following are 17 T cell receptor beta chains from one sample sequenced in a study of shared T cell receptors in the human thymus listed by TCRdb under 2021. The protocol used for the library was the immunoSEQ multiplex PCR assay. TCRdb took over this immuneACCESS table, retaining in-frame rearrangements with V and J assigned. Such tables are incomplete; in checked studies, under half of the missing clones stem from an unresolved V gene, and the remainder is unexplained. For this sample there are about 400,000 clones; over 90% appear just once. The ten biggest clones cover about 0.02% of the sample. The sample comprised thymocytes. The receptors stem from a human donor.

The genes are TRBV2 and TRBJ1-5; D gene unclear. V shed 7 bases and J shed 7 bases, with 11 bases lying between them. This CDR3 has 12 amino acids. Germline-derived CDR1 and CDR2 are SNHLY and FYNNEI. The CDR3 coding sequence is TGTGCCAGCACCTTCAGCGGGCAGCCCCAGCATTTT. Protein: CASTFSGQPQHF.

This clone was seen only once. CDR3 nucleotides: TGTGCCAGCACCCAGATACCGGGACTAAGGAGGGGAGTCCACAATGAGCAGTTCTTC. Translating gives CASTQIPGLRRGVHNEQFF. The chain combines TRBV7-2 with TRBJ2-1; 7 nucleotides line up with TRBD2. This CDR3 contains 19 residues. V was pared by 7 bases and J by 5 bases, with 23 bases of the junction left unmatched. From germline, CDR1 is SGHTA and CDR2 FQGNSA.

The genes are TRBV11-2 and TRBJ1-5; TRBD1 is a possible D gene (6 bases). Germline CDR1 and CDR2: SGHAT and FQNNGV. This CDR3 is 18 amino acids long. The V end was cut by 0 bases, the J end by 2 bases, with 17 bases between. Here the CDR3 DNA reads TGTGCCAGCAGCTTAGATCGAGGGTTGGAGGGGGGCAATCAGCCCCAGCATTTT. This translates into CASSLDRGLEGGNQPQHF.

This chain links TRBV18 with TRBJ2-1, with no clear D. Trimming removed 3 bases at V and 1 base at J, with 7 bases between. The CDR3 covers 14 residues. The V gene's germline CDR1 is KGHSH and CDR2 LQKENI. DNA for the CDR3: TGTGCCAGCTCACCCCGTAAGTCCTACAATGAGCAGTTCTTC. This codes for CASSPRKSYNEQFF.

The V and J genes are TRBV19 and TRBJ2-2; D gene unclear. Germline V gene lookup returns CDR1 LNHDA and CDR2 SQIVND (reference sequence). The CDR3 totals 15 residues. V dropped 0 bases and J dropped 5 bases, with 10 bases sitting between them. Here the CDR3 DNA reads TGTGCCAGTAGTATAGATCGAGCAGTTACCGGGGAGCTGTTTTTT. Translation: CASSIDRAVTGELFF.

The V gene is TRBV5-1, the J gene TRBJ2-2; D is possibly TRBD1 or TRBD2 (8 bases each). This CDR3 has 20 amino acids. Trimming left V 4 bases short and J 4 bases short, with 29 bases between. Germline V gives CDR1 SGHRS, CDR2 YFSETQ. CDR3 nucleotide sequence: TGCGCCAGCAGCCTCGACAGGGGCAAAACTAGCGGAGGGAGCACCGGGGAGCTGTTTTTT. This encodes CASSLDRGKTSGGSTGELFF.

CDR3 sequence: CASRGTSGSREQFF. The CDR3 nucleotides are TGTGCCAGCAGGGGGACTAGCGGGAGTCGTGAGCAGTTCTTC. This chain uses TRBV28 with TRBJ2-1, with 14 bases that match TRBD2. V lost 6 bases and J lost 9; bases outside the gene matches: 4. CDR3 length equals 14 residues. Germline-derived CDR1 and CDR2 are MDHEN and SYDVKM.

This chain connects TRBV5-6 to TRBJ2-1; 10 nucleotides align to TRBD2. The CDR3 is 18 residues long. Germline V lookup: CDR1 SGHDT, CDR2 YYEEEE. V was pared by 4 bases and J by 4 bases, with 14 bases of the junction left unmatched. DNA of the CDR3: TGTGCCAGCAGCCCCGGGACTAGCGTTACGAGGACTTACAATGAGCAGTTCTTC. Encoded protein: CASSPGTSVTRTYNEQFF. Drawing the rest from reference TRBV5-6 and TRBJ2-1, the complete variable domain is DAGVTQSPTHLIKTRGQQVTLRCSPKSGHDTVSWYQQALGQGPQFIFQYYEEEERQRGNFPDRFSGHQFPNYSSELNVNALLLGDSALYLCASSPGTSVTRTYNEQFFGPGTRLTVL.

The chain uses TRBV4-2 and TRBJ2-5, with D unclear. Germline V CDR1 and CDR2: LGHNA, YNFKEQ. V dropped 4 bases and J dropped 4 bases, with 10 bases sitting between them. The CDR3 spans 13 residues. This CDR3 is CASSRSGVETQYF. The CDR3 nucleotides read TGTGCCAGCAGCCGTAGTGGGGTAGAGACCCAGTACTTC.

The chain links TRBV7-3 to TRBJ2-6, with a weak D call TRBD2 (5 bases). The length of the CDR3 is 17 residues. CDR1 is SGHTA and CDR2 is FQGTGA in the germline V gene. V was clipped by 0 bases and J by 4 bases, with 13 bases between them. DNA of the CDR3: TGTGCCAGCAGCTTAACCGGGCCGGGGTACGGGGCCAACGTCCTGACTTTC. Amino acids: CASSLTGPGYGANVLTF. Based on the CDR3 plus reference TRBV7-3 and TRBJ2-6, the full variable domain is GAGVSQTPSNKVTEKGKYVELRCDPISGHTALYWYRQSLGQGPEFLIYFQGTGAADDSGLPNDRFFAVRPEGSVSTLKIQRTERGDSAVYLCASSLTGPGYGANVLTFGAGSRLTVL.

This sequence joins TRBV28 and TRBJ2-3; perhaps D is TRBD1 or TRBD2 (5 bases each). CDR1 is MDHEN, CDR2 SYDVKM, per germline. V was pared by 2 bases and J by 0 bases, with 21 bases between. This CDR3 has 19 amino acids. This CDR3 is CASSLPRGRGTFSTDTQYF. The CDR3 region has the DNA TGTGCCAGCAGTTTACCGAGGGGACGGGGCACTTTCAGCACAGATACGCAGTATTTT.

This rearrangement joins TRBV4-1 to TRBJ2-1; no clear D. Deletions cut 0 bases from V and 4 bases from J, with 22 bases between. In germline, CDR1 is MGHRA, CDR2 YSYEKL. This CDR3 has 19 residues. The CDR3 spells CASSQEGRMWKKAYNEQFF. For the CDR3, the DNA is TGCGCCAGCAGCCAAGAGGGAAGAATGTGGAAAAAAGCTTACAATGAGCAGTTCTTC.

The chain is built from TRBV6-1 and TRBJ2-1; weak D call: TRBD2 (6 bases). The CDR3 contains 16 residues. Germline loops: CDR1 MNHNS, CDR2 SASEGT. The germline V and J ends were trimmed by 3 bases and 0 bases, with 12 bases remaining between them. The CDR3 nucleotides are TGTGCCAGCAGTGACTTAGCGGAGAGCTCCTACAATGAGCAGTTCTTC. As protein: CASSDLAESSYNEQFF.

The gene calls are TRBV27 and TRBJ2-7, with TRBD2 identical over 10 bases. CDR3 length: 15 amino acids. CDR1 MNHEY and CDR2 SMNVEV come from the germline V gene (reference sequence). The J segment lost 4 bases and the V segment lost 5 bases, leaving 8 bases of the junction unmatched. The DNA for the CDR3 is TGTGCCAGCAGTCCCACCGGGACTAGCGTTTACGAGCAGTACTTC. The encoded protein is CASSPTGTSVYEQYF.

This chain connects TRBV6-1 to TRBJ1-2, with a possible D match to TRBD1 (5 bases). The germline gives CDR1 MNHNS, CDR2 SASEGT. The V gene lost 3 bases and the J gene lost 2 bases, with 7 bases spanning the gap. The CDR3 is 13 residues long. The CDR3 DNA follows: TGTGCCAGCAGTGAGGAGGGGAACTATGGCTACACCTTC. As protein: CASSEEGNYGYTF.

The DNA for the CDR3 is TGTGCCAGCAGCTTAGGGACTAGGGGTTTCAATGAGCAGTTCTTC. Encoded protein: CASSLGTRGFNEQFF. The chain is built from TRBV11-3 and TRBJ2-1, with 7 nucleotides matching TRBD2. V lost 1 base, J lost 6 bases, and 6 bases stayed unmatched. Germline V gene lookup returns CDR1 SGHNT and CDR2 YENEEA. The CDR3 runs 15 residues.

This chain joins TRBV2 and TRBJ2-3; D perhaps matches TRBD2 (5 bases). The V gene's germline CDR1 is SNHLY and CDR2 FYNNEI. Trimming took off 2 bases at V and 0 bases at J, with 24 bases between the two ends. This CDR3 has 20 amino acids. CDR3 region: CASSETSLRAGRPSTDTQYF. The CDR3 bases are TGTGCCAGCAGTGAAACCTCTCTTCGGGCGGGCAGACCTAGCACAGATACGCAGTATTTT.